A selection of T cell receptor beta chains follows, all from one sample in a study of shared clonotypes between healthy human individuals. Assay used: immunoSEQ multiplex PCR; TCRdb lists only in-frame clones, some missing. Of over 2 million clones listed, about 94% were seen once; the top ten hold about 1.1%. The source material was naive CD8+ T cells sorted from blood. Every receptor here comes from a man younger than 35 in good health. CDR3s include the opening cysteine and the closing phenylalanine or tryptophan. D genes are given only for firm matches. Part of the rows lack a size; the others show once, few, many or a class for expanded clones.

V	size	D	J	CDR3	DNA
TRBV7-9	.	.	TRBJ2-3	CASSLVRGTGTDTQYF	TGTGCCAGCAGCTTAGTACGGGGTACAGGAACAGATACGCAGTATTTT
TRBV11-2	once	TRBD2	TRBJ2-7	CASQTSGGTLYEQYF	TGTGCCAGTCAGACAAGCGGGGGGACCCTCTACGAGCAGTACTTC
TRBV4-2	.	TRBD1	TRBJ1-2	CASSTPRDRANYGYTF	TGTGCCAGCAGCACTCCCCGGGACAGGGCCAACTATGGCTACACCTTC
TRBV9	few	TRBD2	TRBJ2-3	CASSVETSGTDTQYF	TGTGCCAGCAGCGTAGAGACTAGCGGCACAGATACGCAGTATTTT
TRBV30	.	TRBD2	TRBJ2-3	CAESGGVMDTQYF	TGTGCCGAAAGCGGGGGGGTCATGGATACGCAGTATTTT
TRBV29-1	once	.	TRBJ2-7	CSVELPTYEQYF	TGCAGCGTTGAACTACCGACCTACGAGCAGTACTTC
TRBV28	few	TRBD1	TRBJ1-6	CASSYRGNSPLHF	TGTGCCAGCAGTTACAGGGGAAATTCACCCCTCCACTTT
TRBV6-4	.	.	TRBJ2-2	CASSDSTSTGELFF	TGTGCCAGCAGTGACTCGACAAGCACCGGGGAGCTGTTTTTT
TRBV11-2	.	.	TRBJ2-5	CASSLLVPRETQYF	TGTGCCAGCAGCTTACTAGTTCCCCGAGAGACCCAGTACTTC
TRBV28	.	.	TRBJ1-2	CASRGRPIYGYTF	TGTGCCAGCAGGGGACGGCCTATCTATGGCTACACCTTC
TRBV30	.	.	TRBJ1-1	CAWSITGTPNTEAFF	TGTGCCTGGAGTATAACCGGGACACCGAACACTGAAGCTTTCTTT
TRBV5-6	.	.	TRBJ2-5	CASSLNRARAVQETQYF	TGTGCCAGCAGCTTAAACCGGGCCCGGGCGGTCCAAGAGACCCAGTACTTC
TRBV18	.	TRBD1	TRBJ2-7	CASSTWDSQSYEQYF	TGTGCCAGCTCAACCTGGGACAGCCAGTCCTACGAGCAGTACTTC
TRBV7-9	.	TRBD1	TRBJ1-2	CASSHGTEDGYTF	TGTGCCAGCAGCCACGGGACAGAAGATGGCTACACCTTC
TRBV5-1	once	.	TRBJ1-4	CASSLEARSAQEKLFF	TGCGCCAGCAGCTTGGAGGCCCGATCGGCTCAAGAAAAACTGTTTTTT
TRBV29-1	.	.	TRBJ1-2	CSVPGEGGYGYTF	TGCAGCGTTCCCGGGGAAGGGGGCTATGGCTACACCTTC
TRBV11-2	few	TRBD1	TRBJ1-5	CASSWGQGINQPQHF	TGTGCCAGCAGCTGGGGACAGGGAATCAATCAGCCCCAGCATTTT
TRBV7-8	.	.	TRBJ2-7	CASSPDVSYEQYF	TGTGCCAGCAGCCCGGACGTATCCTACGAGCAGTACTTC
TRBV27	.	.	TRBJ1-4	CASSAIGSNEKLFF	TGTGCCAGCAGCGCGATCGGGAGTAATGAAAAACTGTTTTTT
TRBV19	.	.	TRBJ2-7	CASSGAFSYEQYF	TGTGCCAGTAGTGGGGCATTCTCCTACGAGCAGTACTTC